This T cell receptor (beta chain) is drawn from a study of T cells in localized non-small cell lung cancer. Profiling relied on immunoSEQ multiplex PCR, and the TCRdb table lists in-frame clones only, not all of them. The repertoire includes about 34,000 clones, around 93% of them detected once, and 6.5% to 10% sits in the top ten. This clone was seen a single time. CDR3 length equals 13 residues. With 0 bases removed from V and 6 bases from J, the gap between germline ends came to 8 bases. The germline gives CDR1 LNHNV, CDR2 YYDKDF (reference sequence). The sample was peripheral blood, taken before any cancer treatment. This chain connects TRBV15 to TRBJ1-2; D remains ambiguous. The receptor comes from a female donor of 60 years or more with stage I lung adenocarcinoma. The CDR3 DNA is TGTGCCACCAGCAGAGATTACGTGGATGGCTACACCTTC. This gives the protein CATSRDYVDGYTF. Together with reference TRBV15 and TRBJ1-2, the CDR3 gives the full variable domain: DAMVIQNPRYQVTQFGKPVTLSCSQTLNHNVMYWYQQKSSQAPKLLFHYYDKDFNNEADTPDNFQSRRPNTSFCFLDIRSPGLGDTAMYLCATSRDYVDGYTFGSGTRLTVV.